Described below is a single TCR beta chain sequence and its context. Its cognate antigen is unknown. Profiling relied on immunoSEQ multiplex PCR, and the TCRdb table lists in-frame clones only, not all of them. The sample has about 67,000 clones; about 88% are singletons. This CDR3 region has 18 residues. Germline lookup yields CDR1 SGHAT and CDR2 FQNNGV. V shed 1 base and J shed 1 base, with 19 bases lying between them. The entry originates in a study of OX40 agonist ivuxolimab in advanced cancers. On the study more broadly: Patients were around 83% male with ages about 20 to 79, mean about 60.

The study's findings and limits: Averaged across samples, CD8+ T cells carried more expanded clones than CD4+ did.

This receptor was identified in an adult with an advanced solid tumor such as melanoma, head and neck, liver or kidney cancer. The material sequenced was CD4+ or CD8+ T cells sorted from blood, taken in a trial of the OX40 agonist ivuxolimab. V usage is TRBV11-2 and J usage is TRBJ2-5, with a weak D call TRBD2 (6 bases). The CDR3 loop reads CASSLGVGGFGGQETQYF. Written as DNA, the CDR3 is TGTGCCAGCAGCTTAGGGGTTGGGGGGTTCGGAGGCCAAGAGACCCAGTACTTC.